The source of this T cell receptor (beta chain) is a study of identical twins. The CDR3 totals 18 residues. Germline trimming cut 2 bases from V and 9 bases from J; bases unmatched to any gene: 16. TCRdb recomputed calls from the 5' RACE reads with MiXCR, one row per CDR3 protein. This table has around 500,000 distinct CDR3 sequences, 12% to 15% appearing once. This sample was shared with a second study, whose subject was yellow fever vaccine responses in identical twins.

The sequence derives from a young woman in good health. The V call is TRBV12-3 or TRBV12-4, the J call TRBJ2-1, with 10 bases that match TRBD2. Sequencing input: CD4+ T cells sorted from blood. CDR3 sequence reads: CASSLLTLGLAGVVEQFF. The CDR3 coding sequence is TGTGCCAGCAGTTTACTGACCTTGGGGCTAGCGGGAGTGGTTGAGCAGTTCTTC.